A single sample gave rise to the 32 T cell receptor beta chains below, sequenced in a study of T-cell reconstitution after alpha-beta-depleted transplantation in children. Unique molecular identifiers were incorporated into the prepared TCRbeta library. TCRdb itself ran the PCR reads through MiXCR, one entry per CDR3 protein. The profile shows approximately 44,000 distinct CDR3 sequences, under 6% of them singletons. The sequencing used PBMCs, mostly from graft donor cells, collected 60 days after TCRalphabeta/CD19-depleted stem cell transplant. Every receptor here comes from a female patient between 2 and 15 years old who had a stem cell transplant for aplastic anemia, so the T cells may come from the graft donor.

This clonotype was counted only a few times. The chain joins TRBV24-1 to TRBJ1-1; D unresolved. The CDR3 runs to 13 residues. Germline-derived CDR1 and CDR2 are KGHDR and SFDVKD. The V gene lost 4 bases and the J gene lost 3 bases, with 8 bases spanning the gap. CDR3: CATSEGRYTEAFF. The CDR3 coding sequence is TGTGCCACCAGTGAAGGGCGTTACACTGAAGCTTTCTTT.

This clonotype was recorded many times. The genes are TRBV4-1 and TRBJ2-5; TRBD1 or TRBD2 may be the D gene (6 bases each). From germline, CDR1 is MGHRA and CDR2 YSYEKL. The CDR3 is made up of 19 amino acids. V dropped 0 bases and J dropped 5 bases, with 25 bases sitting between them. CDR3 nucleotides: TGCGCCAGCAGCCAAGATGTTGAGGGGGGTGAGGTTAGTCCGGAGACCCAGTACTTC. It is translated as CASSQDVEGGEVSPETQYF.

J is TRBJ2-1 and V is TRBV19; D call uncertain. This CDR3 has 14 amino acids. Trimming pared 3 bases from V and 5 bases from J, leaving 11 bases between. From germline, CDR1 is LNHDA and CDR2 SQIVND (reference sequence). This CDR3 is CASSIFGKNNEQFF. DNA of the CDR3: TGTGCCAGTAGTATTTTTGGGAAGAACAATGAGCAGTTCTTC.

This clonotype was seen ten or more times. The chain has TRBV5-1 and TRBJ2-7; possibly TRBD2 for D (6 bases). This CDR3 is 14 amino acids long. Germline V gene lookup returns CDR1 SGHRS and CDR2 YFSETQ. V shed 0 bases and J shed 3 bases, with 10 bases lying between them. As DNA, the CDR3 is TGCGCCAGCAGCTTGGGGGGAGGAATCTACGAGCAGTACTTC. Its translation: CASSLGGGIYEQYF.

There are many counts of this clonotype. The chain carries TRBV28 and TRBJ2-3; tentatively, D is TRBD1 or TRBD2 (6 bases each). Trimming pared 8 bases from V and 6 bases from J, leaving 24 bases between. Germline-derived CDR1 and CDR2 are MDHEN and SYDVKM. The CDR3 contains 16 residues. CDR3 sequence (DNA): TGTGCCAGCCATGGGGGGACATGGATCTCAGGGGATACGCAGTATTTT. Translation: CASHGGTWISGDTQYF. The full variable domain, rest sourced from reference TRBV28 and TRBJ2-3, is DVKVTQSSRYLVKRTGEKVFLECVQDMDHENMFWYRQDPGLGLRLIYFSYDVKMKEKGDIPEGYSVSREKKERFSLILESASTNQTSMYLCASHGGTWISGDTQYFGPGTRLTVL.

This chain connects TRBV20-1 to TRBJ1-2; tentative D call: TRBD1 (5 bases). V lost 3 bases and J lost 8, with 19 bases in between. The length of the CDR3 is 14 residues. The germline CDR1 and CDR2 sequences are DFQATT and SNEGSKA (reference sequence). This chain's CDR3 is CSASPDRTWGGYTF. Written as DNA, the CDR3 is TGCAGTGCTAGTCCGGACCGAACCTGGGGGGGCTACACCTTC.

V is TRBV2 and J is TRBJ1-2, with D unclear. CDR1 is SNHLY and CDR2 is FYNNEI in the germline V gene. The length of the CDR3 is 13 residues. The V gene lost 1 base and the J gene lost 1 base, with 4 bases spanning the gap. The CDR3 is CASSEDLNYGYTF. CDR3 DNA sequence: TGTGCCAGCAGTGAAGATCTTAACTATGGCTACACCTTC.

This clonotype was counted many times. The chain employs TRBV29-1 and TRBJ1-1; D is uncertain. CDR1 is SQVTM, CDR2 ANQGSEA, per germline. The CDR3 totals 12 residues. V dropped 4 bases and J dropped 0 bases, with 6 bases sitting between them. CDR3 sequence (DNA): TGCAGCGTTGGCTACATGAACACTGAAGCTTTCTTT. Protein product: CSVGYMNTEAFF.

This clonotype was counted a few times. The chain couples TRBV5-1 to TRBJ2-6; D gene unclear. V was clipped by 2 bases and J by 4 bases, with 16 bases between them. The germline CDR1 and CDR2 sequences are SGHRS and YFSETQ. This CDR3 is built from 17 residues. The chain's CDR3 is CASSLGYSSSGANVLTF. CDR3 sequence (DNA): TGCGCCAGCAGCTTAGGGTACTCTTCGTCCGGGGCCAACGTCCTGACTTTC.

This clonotype is medium-sized within its sample. The J gene is TRBJ2-1, the V gene TRBV5-1; D might be TRBD2 (5 bases). The V and J ends lost 0 bases and 5 bases respectively, with 12 bases between them. The CDR3 totals 15 residues. In germline, CDR1 is SGHRS, CDR2 YFSETQ. The DNA of the CDR3 is TGCGCCAGCAGCTTGGGGGCCGGGAACCACAATGAGCAGTTCTTC. Translation gives CASSLGAGNHNEQFF.

This clonotype was recorded many times. Here the CDR3 reads CASRMTGGQGYTF. The CDR3 DNA reads TGTGCCAGCAGGATGACAGGGGGCCAAGGCTACACCTTC. The chain links TRBV12-3 or TRBV12-4 to TRBJ1-2; 10 bases align to TRBD1. With 6 bases clipped from V and 8 bases from J, the junction kept 6 bases outside the gene matches. This CDR3 has 13 amino acids.

Only a few counts were recorded for this clonotype. This sequence joins TRBV18 and TRBJ1-1; D unresolved. Trimming shortened V by 3 bases and J by 7 bases, and 9 bases separated the two germline ends. The CDR3 contains 12 residues. Germline V gene lookup returns CDR1 KGHSH and CDR2 LQKENI. The CDR3: CASSPGSHEAFF. In nucleotides, the CDR3 is TGTGCCAGCTCACCGGGGAGCCATGAAGCTTTCTTT.

By its share, this clonotype is medium-sized. This chain links TRBV12-3 or TRBV12-4 with TRBJ2-7, with D possibly matching TRBD1 (6 bases). The V and J ends lost 3 bases and 6 bases respectively, with 12 bases between them. There are 13 residues in the CDR3. The CDR3 DNA is TGTGCCAGCAGTTTCACAACAGGGAGCGAGCAGTACTTC. Protein: CASSFTTGSEQYF.

Worth noting for this clonotype: A much larger clone differs by one base, so this may be a read error. Because the CDR3 is missing its conserved closing phenylalanine or tryptophan, this is likely a read error. The rearrangement links TRBV12-3 or TRBV12-4 to TRBJ1-3, with D possibly matching TRBD1 (5 bases). The CDR3 is 15 amino acids. Trimming pared 3 bases from V and 5 bases from J, leaving 14 bases between. The CDR3, as DNA: TGTGCCAGCAGTTTCGGGGGAGGTGATCGAAACACCATATATTGT. Translated: CASSFGGGDRNTIYC.

By proportion, this clonotype is medium-sized (0.01 to 0.1%). This rearrangement joins TRBV4-3 to TRBJ2-1, with TRBD1 identical over 7 bases. CDR1 and CDR2 from the germline V gene are LGHNA and YSLEER. The CDR3 consists of 16 residues. V trimming: 4 bases; J trimming: 3 bases; junction bases outside the gene matches: 9. CDR3 region: CASSPHPGQIYNEQFF. The DNA of the CDR3 is TGCGCCAGCAGCCCGCATCCGGGACAGATCTACAATGAGCAGTTCTTC.

This clonotype occurred many times. The J gene is TRBJ2-7, the V gene TRBV5-6; 10 bases match TRBD2. The germline CDR1 and CDR2 sequences are SGHDT and YYEEEE. V dropped 0 bases and J dropped 7; count of bases not matched to a gene: 7. The CDR3 totals 15 residues. CDR3: CASSLGPSGRVEQYF. The DNA of the CDR3 is TGTGCCAGCAGCTTGGGCCCTAGCGGGAGAGTAGAGCAGTACTTC.

Ten or more counts support this clonotype. This sequence joins TRBV29-1 and TRBJ2-2, with D possibly matching TRBD2 (5 bases). V was shortened by 7 bases and J by 7 bases, with 13 bases between the two germline ends. The germline V gene encodes CDR1 SQVTM and CDR2 ANQGSEA. This CDR3 comprises 12 residues. In DNA form, the CDR3 reads TGCAGCGGCCGGAGGACGGGCGGGGAGCTGTTTTTT. It is translated as CSGRRTGGELFF.

Ten or more counts support this clonotype. The rearrangement uses TRBV12-3 or TRBV12-4 and TRBJ1-3; D remains ambiguous. The CDR3 consists of 16 residues. V shed 2 bases and J shed 0 bases, with 11 bases lying between them. In DNA form, the CDR3 reads TGTGCCAGCAGTTTAAGAATTCGGAGCTCTGGAAACACCATATATTTT. It yields the protein CASSLRIRSSGNTIYF.

This clonotype was recorded at least ten times. The J gene is TRBJ2-7, the V gene TRBV7-2; D possibly corresponds to TRBD1 (7 bases). The CDR3 length is 16 residues. V lost 2 bases and J 1 base, leaving 15 bases between the germline ends. Per the germline V gene, CDR1 is SGHTA and CDR2 is FQGNSA. CDR3 nucleotides: TGTGCCAGCAGCTTATTTTGGACAGGAGGGTCCTACGAGCAGTACGTC. Protein: CASSLFWTGGSYEQYV.

CDR3 nucleotides: TGCGCCAGCAGCTCCGCCCCCGGACTCGCCTACGAGCAGTACTTC. Encoded protein: CASSSAPGLAYEQYF. The chain recombines TRBV4-1 with TRBJ2-7, with a tentative D call TRBD2 (5 bases). V was cut by 5 bases and J by 2 bases, with 16 bases left in between. CDR3 length equals 15 residues. Germline-derived CDR1 and CDR2 are MGHRA and YSYEKL.

This clonotype was picked up many times. The chain uses TRBV7-6 and TRBJ2-7, with D hard to call. This CDR3 is built from 13 residues. Germline assignment: CDR1 SGHVS and CDR2 FNYEAQ. V was trimmed by 4 bases and J by 2 bases, leaving 9 bases between them. The CDR3 spells CASSSPVTYEQYF. Here the CDR3 DNA reads TGTGCCAGCAGCTCACCCGTAACCTACGAGCAGTACTTC.

This clonotype occurred many times. The chain employs TRBV13 and TRBJ2-1, with TRBD2 identical over 9 bases. The CDR3 spans 14 residues. CDR1 is PRHDT and CDR2 is FYEKMQ in the germline V gene (reference sequence). V gave up 6 bases and J gave up 10 bases; unmatched junction bases: 10. CDR3 coding DNA: TGTGCCAGCAGTTTTAGAAGGACTAGCGACGAGCAGTTCTTC. Encoded protein: CASSFRRTSDEQFF.

Many counts were recorded for this clonotype. The chain couples TRBV7-2 to TRBJ1-2; 9 bases align to TRBD1. The V segment lost 5 bases and the J segment 7 bases; nucleotides outside the gene matches: 11. Germline loops: CDR1 SGHTA, CDR2 FQGNSA. The CDR3 spans 15 residues. The DNA of the CDR3 is TGTGCCAGCAGCGGACAACAGGGGGCGCGTCGTGGCTACACCTTC. Translating it yields CASSGQQGARRGYTF.

This clonotype was seen a handful of times. This chain joins TRBV7-2 and TRBJ2-5; D ambiguous. The CDR3 is 14 residues long. Germline CDR1 SGHTA, CDR2 FQGNSA. Trimming cost V 4 bases and J 2 bases, with 11 bases left between them. CDR3 sequence (DNA): TGTGCCAGCAGCTCAGGCTACATACAAGAGACCCAGTACTTC. It is translated as CASSSGYIQETQYF.

This clonotype occurred many times. The chain employs TRBV10-3 and TRBJ2-3, with TRBD2 matching over 8 bases. Germline V gene data show CDR1 as ENHRY and CDR2 as SYGVKD. With V trimmed by 4 bases and J by 0 bases, 6 bases remained unmatched. CDR3 length: 16 residues. The CDR3 bases are TGTGCCATCAGTGGAAAGCTAGCGGGTAGCACAGATACGCAGTATTTT. Translating gives CAISGKLAGSTDTQYF.

The V gene is TRBV11-2, the J gene TRBJ2-1, with 8 bases that match TRBD2. V was pared by 4 bases and J by 7 bases, with 9 bases of the junction left unmatched. The CDR3 is 15 amino acids. Germline V gene sequence: CDR1 SGHAT, CDR2 FQNNGV. The CDR3 protein is CASSSTQSGRNEQFF. CDR3 nucleotide sequence: TGTGCCAGCAGCTCGACCCAGAGCGGGAGAAATGAGCAGTTCTTC.

This clonotype occurred many times. The chain joins TRBV20-1 to TRBJ2-1, with D possibly TRBD2 on 6 matching bases. V shed 1 base and J shed 0 bases, with 19 bases lying between them. The CDR3 runs to 18 residues. Looked up from germline, CDR1 is DFQATT and CDR2 is SNEGSKA (reference sequence). The CDR3, as DNA: TGCAGTGCTAGAGCGGATAGCGGTTGGAAAAGCTCCTACAATGAGCAGTTCTTC. Its translation is CSARADSGWKSSYNEQFF.

This clonotype was seen repeatedly, ten times or more. The J gene is TRBJ2-3, the V gene TRBV7-6; D perhaps matches TRBD2 (6 bases). V lost 1 base, J lost 4 bases, and 12 bases lay in between. Germline V gene sequence: CDR1 SGHVS, CDR2 FNYEAQ. The CDR3 consists of 15 residues. The CDR3 DNA reads TGTGCCAGCAGCTTAGAAGGAGGGATCGCAGATACGCAGTATTTT. It encodes CASSLEGGIADTQYF.

This clonotype occurred a few times. The chain is built from TRBV5-1 and TRBJ2-2, with D hard to call. The CDR3 has 15 residues. CDR1 and CDR2 (germline): SGHRS, YFSETQ. V dropped 0 bases and J dropped 8 bases, with 14 bases sitting between them. The CDR3 region has the DNA TGCGCCAGCAGCTTGGGTCAGAATCTGCCAGGGGAGCTGTTTTTT. Its protein is CASSLGQNLPGELFF.

V is TRBV10-3 and J is TRBJ2-5; D is ambiguous. In germline, CDR1 is ENHRY, CDR2 SYGVKD. The V end lost 8 bases, the J end lost 5 bases, and 15 bases lay between the germline ends. The CDR3 loop spans 13 amino acids. CDR3 in DNA: TGTGCCATCCAGCGCGCTTTGGGGGAGACCCAGTACTTC. Its protein product is CAIQRALGETQYF.

This clonotype was found many times. The chain uses TRBV13 and TRBJ2-3, with 9 bases identical to TRBD2. This CDR3 spans 17 amino acids. V lost 8 bases and J lost 2; bases outside the gene matches: 14. Germline V lookup: CDR1 PRHDT, CDR2 FYEKMQ (reference sequence). The CDR3: CASDSIYRGRATDTQYF. The CDR3 nucleotides read TGTGCCAGCGATTCGATCTATCGCGGGAGGGCCACAGATACGCAGTATTTT.

This clonotype was seen at least ten times. V and J are TRBV9 and TRBJ2-3; unclear D gene. The germline V gene encodes CDR1 SGDLS and CDR2 YYNGEE. V lost 3 bases, J lost 0 bases, and 8 bases lay in between. The CDR3 has 14 amino acids. For the CDR3, the DNA is TGTGCCAGCAGCGAAACAGTTAGCACAGATACGCAGTATTTT. It is translated as CASSETVSTDTQYF.